The present T cell receptor (beta chain) was sequenced within a study of cytomegalovirus exposure and HLA in healthy donors. In the case of this clone: Its cognate antigen is unknown.

Findings of the study overall: TCR beta V- and J-gene trimming, according to a later analysis, was linked to a missense DCLRE1C variant. Accounts indicate the classifier identified cytomegalovirus status with strong specificity and sensitivity.

Germline CDR1 SGHDT, CDR2 YYEEEE. This CDR3 spans 15 amino acids. J lost 0 bases, V lost 4 bases, and 7 bases had no gene match. Use of 60 Vbeta and 13 Jbeta primers characterized the PCR. Clones were sequenced by immunoSEQ multiplex PCR, and TCRdb holds only the in-frame ones, with some missing. The sample yields fewer than 150,000 clones, roughly 75% seen once. Each of the donors was a healthy bone marrow donor. Input material: PBMCs. This TCR was sampled from a man aged 35 to 55 in good health and CMV-seropositive. The rearrangement joins TRBV5-6 to TRBJ2-7, with 7 bases identical to TRBD1. As DNA, the CDR3 is TGTGCCAGCAGCCTTAAGGGGGCCCACTCCTACGAGCAGTACTTC. Its translation is CASSLKGAHSYEQYF. Complete variable domain (other parts from reference TRBV5-6 and TRBJ2-7): DAGVTQSPTHLIKTRGQQVTLRCSPKSGHDTVSWYQQALGQGPQFIFQYYEEEERQRGNFPDRFSGHQFPNYSSELNVNALLLGDSALYLCASSLKGAHSYEQYFGPGTRLTVT.